A selection of T cell receptor beta chains follows, all from one sample in a study of blood T cell repertoires in COVID-19. TCRdb's copy holds only in-frame clones and misses some; the assay was immunoSEQ multiplex PCR. This sample has about 390,000 clones; more than 75% occur once, and the top ten carry roughly 9.4%. The sample taken for sequencing was PBMCs or T cells enriched from blood (not recorded which). These receptors were taken from a woman in her forties or fifties who had recovered from COVID-19. Each CDR3 is given without its conserved first and last residue.

j_gene	v_gene	CDR3aa
TRBJ1-2	TRBV28	ASSLYAGANYGYT
TRBJ1-6	TRBV25-1	ASSELGQARYNSPLH
TRBJ2-7	TRBV5-5	ASSLDRVLGSYEQY
TRBJ2-7	TRBV10-3	AISDHTDRTYEQY
TRBJ1-6	TRBV2	ASSELETGVSPLH
TRBJ1-5	TRBV19	ASSTGQGSNQPQH
TRBJ2-7	TRBV5-1	ASSFLGPNYEQY
TRBJ1-1	TRBV2	ASRATMNTEAF
TRBJ1-6	TRBV5-1	ASSPRQGDNSPLH
TRBJ1-2	TRBV3-1/TRBV3-2	ASSQVEGNYGYT
TRBJ1-5	TRBV3-1/TRBV3-2	ASSPGTGDQPQH
TRBJ1-1	TRBV30	AWSVREMNTEAF
TRBJ1-1	TRBV19	ASSILQNTEAF
TRBJ1-2	TRBV19	ASSTDRVIDGYT
TRBJ1-2	TRBV30	AWSVTGVYGYT
TRBJ1-1	TRBV6-5	ASSLPGVRTEAF
TRBJ1-1	TRBV14	ASSYSGGPAF
TRBJ1-6	TRBV14	ASSPMGGSPLH
TRBJ1-6	TRBV11-2	ASSLASSNSPLH
TRBJ2-7	TRBV18	ASSPPSVYEQY
TRBJ1-5	TRBV2	ASSPQGLSVQPQH
TRBJ2-3	TRBV29-1	SVGGDTDTQY
TRBJ1-1	TRBV28	ASSLVPQVGVLNTEAF
TRBJ1-5	TRBV7-8	ASSFGGNQPQH
TRBJ1-6	TRBV11-2	ASSSRDRSNSPLH
TRBJ1-2	TRBV28	ASSGQGFNYGYT
TRBJ2-3	TRBV30	AWGAASTDTQY
TRBJ1-1	TRBV7-6	ASLAGQENTEAF
TRBJ1-4	TRBV10-1	ASSESRPSNEKLF
TRBJ1-3	TRBV5-6	ASSSTVYSGNTIY
TRBJ2-1	TRBV28	ASSPLYNEQF
TRBJ2-1	TRBV19	ASSMGQIAEQF
TRBJ1-4	TRBV4-2	ASSPLGDPFNEKLF
TRBJ2-3	TRBV28	ASSLAGSTDTQY
TRBJ1-1	TRBV27	ASTRGGPFTEAF
TRBJ2-6	TRBV10-3	AISPRSSSSGANVLT
TRBJ2-1	TRBV3-1/TRBV3-2	ASSQTGQVNNEQF
TRBJ2-7	TRBV10-3	AISEPQGTTHEQY
TRBJ1-6	TRBV19	ASSSDRSPLH
TRBJ1-5	TRBV28	ASSLGRSSNQPQH
TRBJ1-1	TRBV5-6	ASSLVGGNTEAF
TRBJ2-5	TRBV14	ASSQDYSGRGWETQY
TRBJ2-3	TRBV28	ASSYLEEREGTDTQY
TRBJ1-1	TRBV14	ASSSQGWKAF
TRBJ2-5	TRBV5-1	ASTTGLAGGGETQY
TRBJ1-5	TRBV4-2	ASSLTGGGQPQH
TRBJ1-1	TRBV14	ASSQDAVDTEAF
TRBJ1-2	TRBV18	ASSQSQKNYGYT
TRBJ2-7	TRBV11-2	ASSSSQGAGEQY
TRBJ1-6	TRBV4-1	ASSQDALAGVNSPLH
TRBJ2-1	TRBV11-2	ASSFGQYNEQF
TRBJ2-1	TRBV28	ASSLPGASYNEQF
TRBJ1-2	TRBV10-3	AINQQGHGYT